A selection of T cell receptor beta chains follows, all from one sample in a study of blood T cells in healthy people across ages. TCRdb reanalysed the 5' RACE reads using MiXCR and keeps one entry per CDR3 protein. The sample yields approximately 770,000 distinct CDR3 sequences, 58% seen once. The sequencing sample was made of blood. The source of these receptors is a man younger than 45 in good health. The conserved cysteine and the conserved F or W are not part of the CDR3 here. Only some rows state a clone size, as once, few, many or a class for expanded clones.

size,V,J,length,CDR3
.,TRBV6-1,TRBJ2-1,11,AGAGGTTNEQF
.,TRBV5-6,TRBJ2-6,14,ASSFLESSFPNVLT
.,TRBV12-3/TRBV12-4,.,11,ASSLVAGAEQY
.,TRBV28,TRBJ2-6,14,ASTPVGRERANVLT
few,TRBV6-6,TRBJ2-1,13,ASSSTSGAYNEQF
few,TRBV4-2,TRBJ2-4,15,ASSRGLAGGQGNIQY
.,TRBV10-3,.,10,AISDPDNEQY
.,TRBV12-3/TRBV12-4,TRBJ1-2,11,ASSPRDSNGYT
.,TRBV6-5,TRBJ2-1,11,ASSDTNDNEQF
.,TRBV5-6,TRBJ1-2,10,ASSLARAGYT
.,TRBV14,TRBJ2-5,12,ASSQAIVGETQY
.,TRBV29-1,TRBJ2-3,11,SVDRTSTDTQY
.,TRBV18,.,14,ASSTGLAGGQETQY
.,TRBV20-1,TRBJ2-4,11,SADRTAKNIQY
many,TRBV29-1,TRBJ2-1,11,SVEVSSYNEQF
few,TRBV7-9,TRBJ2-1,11,ASSSVNWGEQF
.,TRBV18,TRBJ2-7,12,ASSPQDTSYEQY
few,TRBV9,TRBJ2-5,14,ASSGPTSGSGETQY
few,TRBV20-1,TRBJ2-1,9,SAREYNEQF
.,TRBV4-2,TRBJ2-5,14,ASSQRVTSGQETQY